These 30 T cell receptor beta chains originate from one sample sequenced in a study of cytomegalovirus exposure and HLA in healthy donors. The protocol was immunoSEQ multiplex PCR, while the TCRdb copy is restricted to in-frame clones and leaves out a portion. The repertoire holds 150,000 to 250,000 clones, with about 81% as singletons. Sequencing used PBMCs. The receptors were gathered from a woman aged 25-40 years in good health and CMV-seronegative.

The chain uses TRBV9 and TRBJ2-2; TRBD2 matches at 10 bases. This CDR3 has 16 amino acids. V lost 4 bases and J lost 6; bases outside the gene matches: 9. Germline CDR1 reads SGDLS; CDR2 reads YYNGEE. CDR3: CASSSPSGSWSGELFF. For the CDR3, the DNA is TGTGCCAGCAGCTCCCCTAGCGGGAGTTGGTCCGGGGAGCTGTTTTTT.

V gene TRBV6-6 combines with J gene TRBJ2-7; the D is unclear. The germline V and J ends were trimmed by 5 bases and 5 bases, with 13 bases remaining between them. The length of the CDR3 is 13 residues. Germline CDR1 MNHNY, CDR2 SVGAGI (reference sequence). CDR3 loop: CASSRNLRDEQYF. The CDR3 DNA sequence: TGTGCCAGCAGTCGTAATCTTCGGGACGAGCAGTACTTC.

The chain employs TRBV7-9 and TRBJ2-7; D is uncertain. V was clipped by 5 bases and J by 2 bases, with 16 bases between them. The CDR3 totals 15 residues. Germline loops: CDR1 SEHNR, CDR2 FQNEAQ (reference sequence). The CDR3 nucleotides are TGTGCCAGCAGCCCCCGGTCATACAGAACCTACGAGCAGTACTTC. Translating gives CASSPRSYRTYEQYF.

This clone turned up a few times. J is TRBJ2-7 and V is TRBV10-3; 9 bases align to TRBD1. CDR1 and CDR2 (germline): ENHRY, SYGVKD. This CDR3 has 16 residues. Unmatched junction bases numbered 11, after V lost 3 bases and J lost 5 bases. The CDR3 is CAISDAGQGLGDEQYF. The CDR3 DNA reads TGTGCCATCAGTGATGCGGGACAGGGTCTTGGGGACGAGCAGTACTTC.

V and J are TRBV5-1 and TRBJ1-4; no definite D call. The CDR3 consists of 17 residues. Trimming stripped 1 base from V and 0 bases from J, with 13 bases between. Germline loops: CDR1 SGHRS, CDR2 YFSETQ. This CDR3 is CASSLLPLTATNEKLFF. CDR3 DNA: TGCGCCAGCAGCTTGTTGCCACTCACGGCAACTAATGAAAAACTGTTTTTT.

This clone was picked up a small number of times. The rearrangement joins TRBV30 to TRBJ1-3; D is unresolved. CDR1 and CDR2 (germline): GTSNPN, SVGIG (reference sequence). The CDR3 is 11 residues long. The germline V and J ends were trimmed by 5 bases and 4 bases, with 6 bases remaining between them. The CDR3 is CAWGTGNTIYF. In nucleotides, the CDR3 is TGTGCCTGGGGCACAGGAAACACCATATATTTT.

This clone has just one count. The chain carries TRBV10-3 and TRBJ1-5; the D gene is possibly TRBD1 (6 bases). Germline lookup yields CDR1 ENHRY and CDR2 SYGVKD. V was trimmed by 8 bases and J by 2 bases, leaving 10 bases between them. This CDR3 has 13 amino acids. The CDR3 sequence is CAIAAGGNQPQHF. Written as DNA, the CDR3 is TGTGCCATCGCGGCAGGGGGCAATCAGCCCCAGCATTTT.

The V gene is TRBV27, the J gene TRBJ2-7; 7 bases match TRBD1. The germline V gene has CDR1 MNHEY and CDR2 SMNVEV (reference sequence). There are 13 residues in the CDR3. Losses at the gene ends were 6 bases for V and 4 bases for J; bases not matched to a gene: 6. The DNA for the CDR3 is TGTGCCAGCAGACGACAGGGTGGGTACGAGCAGTACTTC. This translates into CASRRQGGYEQYF.

The V and J genes are TRBV4-1 and TRBJ1-5; no definite D call. V was trimmed by 2 bases and J by 2 bases, leaving 13 bases between them. Germline assignment: CDR1 MGHRA and CDR2 YSYEKL. CDR3 length: 16 amino acids. The CDR3 DNA is TGCGCCAGCAGCCAACTACAGACCGGGGGCAATCAGCCCCAGCATTTT. Protein sequence: CASSQLQTGGNQPQHF.

The chain joins TRBV7-2 to TRBJ2-2; D ambiguous. The ends were cut back, 5 bases at V and 0 bases at J, with 10 bases in the middle. From germline, CDR1 is SGHTA and CDR2 FQGNSA. This CDR3 is built from 15 residues. The CDR3 is CASSLDITNTGELFF. The DNA of the CDR3 is TGTGCCAGCAGCCTCGACATTACGAACACCGGGGAGCTGTTTTTT.

The chain combines TRBV2 with TRBJ1-5, with TRBD1 matching 7 bases. With V trimmed by 0 bases and J by 7 bases, 9 bases remained unmatched. This CDR3 spans 16 amino acids. The V gene's germline CDR1 is SNHLY and CDR2 FYNNEI. The CDR3 spells CASSEASRTGVQPQHF. The CDR3 bases are TGTGCCAGCAGTGAAGCCTCACGGACAGGAGTACAGCCCCAGCATTTT.

The chain employs TRBV28 and TRBJ2-1, with 7 bases lining up with TRBD1. This CDR3 is 15 amino acids long. The V and J ends lost 2 bases and 5 bases, in that order; junction bases with no gene match: 6. Germline-derived CDR1 and CDR2 are MDHEN and SYDVKM. The CDR3 is CASSLDRAWDNEQFF. CDR3 nucleotides: TGTGCCAGCAGTTTAGACAGGGCATGGGACAATGAGCAGTTCTTC. The whole variable domain, remainder taken from reference TRBV28 and TRBJ2-1, is DVKVTQSSRYLVKRTGEKVFLECVQDMDHENMFWYRQDPGLGLRLIYFSYDVKMKEKGDIPEGYSVSREKKERFSLILESASTNQTSMYLCASSLDRAWDNEQFFGPGTRLTVL.

Notes on this clone: Germline and junction disagree at one end, which may indicate a read error. V and J are TRBV5-6 and TRBJ1-4; 7 nucleotides agree with TRBD1. CDR1 and CDR2 (germline): SGHDT, YYEEEE. CDR3 length: 15 amino acids. The CDR3 loop reads CVSSLTGSGYEKLFF. CDR3 sequence (DNA): TGTGTCAGCAGCTTGACAGGGAGTGGCTATGAAAAACTGTTTTTT.

The sample holds one count of this clone. This sequence joins TRBV13 and TRBJ1-2; 9 bases match TRBD1. The CDR3 extends over 15 amino acids. From germline, CDR1 is PRHDT and CDR2 FYEKMQ (reference sequence). V was pared by 6 bases and J by 7 bases, with 12 bases of the junction left unmatched. CDR3 DNA: TGTGCCAGCAGACTACCGGGACAGGGTGGTTCTGGCTACACCTTC. Its protein product is CASRLPGQGGSGYTF.

The V call is TRBV19, the J call TRBJ1-4; 9 nucleotides agree with TRBD1. The CDR3 has 13 amino acids. CDR1 is LNHDA and CDR2 is SQIVND in the germline V gene (reference sequence). The V and J ends lost 9 bases and 6 bases, in that order; junction bases with no gene match: 5. CDR3 DNA: TGTGCCAGCCGGGACAGGGTACATGAAAAACTGTTTTTT. Amino acids: CASRDRVHEKLFF.

This chain connects TRBV13 to TRBJ2-2; no clear D. Germline V gene sequence: CDR1 PRHDT, CDR2 FYEKMQ (reference sequence). This CDR3 contains 17 residues. V lost 2 bases and J 1 base, leaving 14 bases between the germline ends. CDR3 nucleotide sequence: TGTGCCAGCAGCTTACCCCCGTCGACGGGGAACACCGGGGAGCTGTTTTTT. As protein: CASSLPPSTGNTGELFF. Full variable domain (missing parts from reference TRBV13 and TRBJ2-2): AAGVIQSPRHLIKEKRETATLKCYPIPRHDTVYWYQQGPGQDPQFLISFYEKMQSDKGSIPDRFSAQQFSDYHSELNMSSLELGDSALYFCASSLPPSTGNTGELFFGEGSRLTVL.

This chain joins TRBV7-9 and TRBJ1-5, with a tentative D call TRBD1 (6 bases). CDR1 is SEHNR, CDR2 FQNEAQ, per germline (reference sequence). This CDR3 has 16 residues. Trimming removed 3 bases at V and 4 bases at J, with 16 bases between. CDR3 in amino acids: CASSFWGGVTNQPQHF. DNA for the CDR3: TGTGCCAGCAGCTTCTGGGGGGGCGTCACAAATCAGCCCCAGCATTTT.

This chain joins TRBV5-1 and TRBJ1-1, with unresolved D. V gave up 7 bases and J gave up 2 bases, with 12 bases separating them. CDR1 SGHRS and CDR2 YFSETQ come from the germline V gene. The CDR3 has 13 amino acids. The CDR3 coding sequence is TGCGCCAGCCGCCCGGGGATTAACACTGAAGCTTTCTTT. Translation gives CASRPGINTEAFF. Looking up the rest from reference TRBV5-1 and TRBJ1-1 gives the full variable domain: KAGVTQTPRYLIKTRGQQVTLSCSPISGHRSVSWYQQTPGQGLQFLFEYFSETQRNKGNFPGRFSGRQFSNSRSEMNVSTLELGDSALYLCASRPGINTEAFFGQGTRLTVV.

The rearrangement links TRBV5-1 to TRBJ2-1; TRBD2 matches 10 bases. The CDR3 sequence is 14 residues long. The junction had 1 base not matched to a gene; V was cut back by 0 bases and J by 7 bases. Germline CDR1 reads SGHRS; CDR2 reads YFSETQ. The CDR3 DNA sequence: TGCGCCAGCAGCTTGGAACTAGCGGGGAATGAGCAGTTCTTC. The encoded protein is CASSLELAGNEQFF.

This chain links TRBV14 with TRBJ2-1, with D hard to call. The CDR3 has 12 residues. Germline CDR1 is SGHDN and CDR2 is FVKESK. With 1 base removed from V and 11 bases from J, the gap between germline ends came to 9 bases. The CDR3 region has the DNA TGTGCCAGCAGCCAAGTCTGGAGCAAGCAGTTCTTC. Residues: CASSQVWSKQFF.

V and J are TRBV4-1 and TRBJ2-1, with TRBD1 matching 8 bases. The CDR3 is 16 amino acids. Germline loops: CDR1 MGHRA, CDR2 YSYEKL. The V segment lost 2 bases and the J segment 0 bases; nucleotides outside the gene matches: 3. CDR3 nucleotides: TGCGCCAGCAGCCAAACAGGGGGGAGCTCCTACAATGAGCAGTTCTTC. Translated, it gives CASSQTGGSSYNEQFF.

CDR3 amino acids: CASSASGTSVYNEQFF. CDR3 bases: TGTGCCAGCAGCGCATCCGGGACTAGCGTTTACAATGAGCAGTTCTTC. This chain links TRBV9 with TRBJ2-1, with 10 positions matching TRBD2. This CDR3 is 16 amino acids long. Unmatched junction bases numbered 7, after V lost 3 bases and J lost 4 bases. CDR1 is SGDLS and CDR2 is YYNGEE in the germline V gene.

This clone has only one observation. This chain links TRBV27 with TRBJ1-1; D might be TRBD1 (5 bases). CDR3 length equals 14 residues. V was clipped by 7 bases and J by 1 base, with 13 bases between them. Per germline, CDR1 MNHEY and CDR2 SMNVEV (reference sequence). The CDR3 sequence is CASTDGGRNTEAFF. The CDR3 DNA follows: TGTGCCAGCACCGACGGGGGAAGGAACACTGAAGCTTTCTTT.

This clone was observed a single time. V is TRBV5-4 and J is TRBJ1-4; D perhaps matches TRBD1 (5 bases). The CDR3 has 16 residues. Germline V gene sequence: CDR1 SGHNT, CDR2 YYREEE (reference sequence). The germline V and J ends were trimmed by 1 base and 8 bases, with 18 bases remaining between them. The CDR3 spells CASSLREAGVKEKLFF. Written as DNA, the CDR3 is TGTGCCAGCAGCTTGAGGGAGGCGGGGGTTAAAGAAAAACTGTTTTTT.

The chain recombines TRBV2 with TRBJ2-3; possibly TRBD2 for D (6 bases). The CDR3 is made up of 16 amino acids. The V gene's germline CDR1 is SNHLY and CDR2 FYNNEI. V lost 6 bases, J lost 0 bases, and 16 bases lay in between. The chain's CDR3 is CASRSGGATSTDTQYF. For the CDR3, the DNA is TGTGCCAGCAGATCAGGAGGGGCGACTAGCACAGATACGCAGTATTTT.

The V gene is TRBV5-1, the J gene TRBJ2-7, with 7 bases fitting TRBD1. This CDR3 comprises 12 residues. J was trimmed by 3 bases and V by 5 bases; bases with no gene match: 2. Germline values: CDR1 SGHRS, CDR2 YFSETQ. The CDR3 sequence: CASRGQDYEQYF. In DNA, the CDR3 is TGCGCCAGCAGAGGACAGGACTACGAGCAGTACTTC.

This chain connects TRBV11-3 to TRBJ2-1, with TRBD1 identical over 10 bases. The CDR3 spans 16 residues. V shed 5 bases, J shed 4 bases, and the junction held 8 bases outside the gene matches. The germline gives CDR1 SGHNT, CDR2 YENEEA. This CDR3 is CASSLGGTGAYNEQFF. CDR3 nucleotide sequence: TGTGCCAGCAGCCTTGGAGGGACAGGGGCGTACAATGAGCAGTTCTTC.

The chain is built from TRBV5-1 and TRBJ1-3; a possible D gene is TRBD1 (6 bases). The CDR3 totals 14 residues. In germline, CDR1 is SGHRS, CDR2 YFSETQ. The V and J ends lost 4 bases and 4 bases respectively, with 12 bases between them. CDR3 region: CASSATGPGNTIYF. CDR3 sequence (DNA): TGCGCCAGCAGCGCAACAGGGCCGGGAAACACCATATATTTT.

This sequence joins TRBV25-1 and TRBJ2-2; 11 nucleotides match TRBD1. Germline-derived CDR1 and CDR2 are MGHDK and SYGVNS. With V trimmed by 8 bases and J by 8 bases, 13 bases remained unmatched. CDR3 length: 16 amino acids. CDR3: CASQYTGTGGLGELFF. The CDR3, as DNA: TGTGCCAGCCAGTATACCGGGACAGGGGGACTTGGGGAGCTGTTTTTT.

The chain has TRBV6-6 and TRBJ1-1, with a possible D match to TRBD1 (6 bases). The CDR3 totals 14 residues. Germline loops: CDR1 MNHNY, CDR2 SVGAGI (reference sequence). V lost 4 bases, J lost 3 bases, and 12 bases lay in between. In DNA form, the CDR3 reads TGTGCCAGCAGTTCCGGTGGGGGCCACACTGAAGCTTTCTTT. Protein product: CASSSGGGHTEAFF.